A single sample is the source of the 30 T cell receptor beta chains below, sequenced in a study of lymphopenia after photon versus proton radiotherapy. TCRdb's copy holds only in-frame clones and misses some; the assay was immunoSEQ multiplex PCR. The sample shows roughly 58,000 clones, about nine tenths of them seen only once. This sample comprised peripheral blood, obtained from a patient treated with proton-based radiotherapy. Receptor source: a man at least 80 years old with esophageal cancer.

The rearrangement uses TRBV15 and TRBJ2-7; no clear D. CDR3 length: 15 residues. Per the germline V gene, CDR1 is LNHNV and CDR2 is YYDKDF (reference sequence). Trimming left V 0 bases short and J 4 bases short, with 13 bases between. The CDR3 loop reads CATSRDRWAEYEQYF. CDR3 bases: TGTGCCACCAGCAGAGATCGGTGGGCAGAGTACGAGCAGTACTTC.

The rearrangement links TRBV7-2 to TRBJ2-3; TRBD2 aligns across 11 bases. The CDR3 sequence is 16 residues long. Germline-derived CDR1 and CDR2 are SGHTA and FQGNSA. The junction had 8 bases not matched to a gene; V was cut back by 5 bases and J by 4 bases. The CDR3 nucleotides are TGTGCCAGCAGCCCAAATACGGGACTAGCGGCAGATACGCAGTATTTT. This gives the protein CASSPNTGLAADTQYF.

V gene TRBV7-3 combines with J gene TRBJ1-1; 8 bases are a match to TRBD1. Trimming cost V 7 bases and J 2 bases; bases outside gene matches: 6. Germline V lookup: CDR1 SGHTA, CDR2 FQGTGA. The CDR3 extends over 14 amino acids. CDR3 DNA sequence: TGTGCCAGCAACCCGGGACAGGTAAACACTGAAGCTTTCTTT. Residues: CASNPGQVNTEAFF.

This chain joins TRBV4-1 and TRBJ2-2; tentatively, D is TRBD2 (6 bases). Germline CDR1 MGHRA, CDR2 YSYEKL. V lost 1 base and J lost 4, with 10 bases in between. The CDR3 runs to 15 residues. The CDR3 here is CASSQGGTFTGELFF. DNA for the CDR3: TGCGCCAGCAGCCAAGGGGGGACTTTCACCGGGGAGCTGTTTTTT.

The chain joins TRBV4-1 to TRBJ2-7; 10 bases are a match to TRBD1. With 5 bases clipped from V and 4 bases from J, the junction kept 8 bases outside the gene matches. The CDR3 extends over 15 amino acids. Per the germline V gene, CDR1 is MGHRA and CDR2 is YSYEKL. The CDR3 coding sequence is TGCGCCAGCAGCTTTCCGGGACAGGGGTTGTACGAGCAGTACTTC. Translating gives CASSFPGQGLYEQYF.

This clone was observed once. The V and J genes are TRBV18 and TRBJ2-1; 8 bases match TRBD2. With 8 bases clipped from V and 2 bases from J, the junction kept 17 bases outside the gene matches. The CDR3 has 18 residues. CDR1 KGHSH and CDR2 LQKENI come from the germline V gene. The CDR3 coding sequence is TGTGCCAGCGCGAAGGGTATGCGGGAGGCGGGGGCCTACAATGAGCAGTTCTTC. Translated, it gives CASAKGMREAGAYNEQFF.

The genes are TRBV7-2 and TRBJ2-1; 12 bases agree with TRBD2. CDR1 and CDR2 (germline): SGHTA, FQGNSA. The CDR3 covers 17 residues. The V and J ends lost 1 base and 9 bases, in that order; junction bases with no gene match: 10. The CDR3 DNA sequence: TGTGCCAGCAGCTTAGGCGGACTAGCGGGGATAACAAGTGAGCAGTTCTTC. Its translation: CASSLGGLAGITSEQFF.

This clone showed up just once. V is TRBV6-1 and J is TRBJ2-2; 8 bases match TRBD2. With 3 bases clipped from V and 1 base from J, the junction kept 1 base outside the gene matches. CDR1 and CDR2 (germline): MNHNS, SASEGT. The CDR3 runs to 15 residues. CDR3 nucleotide sequence: TGTGCCAGCAGTGAGGGACTAGGGAACACCGGGGAGCTGTTTTTT. It is translated as CASSEGLGNTGELFF.

This clone turned up a few times. The J gene is TRBJ1-1, the V gene TRBV5-1; weak D call: TRBD1 (5 bases). Germline lookup yields CDR1 SGHRS and CDR2 YFSETQ. This CDR3 has 14 residues. Trimming removed 0 bases at V and 1 base at J, with 7 bases between. The CDR3 DNA reads TGCGCCAGCAGCTTGGGAGGGGAGAACACTGAAGCTTTCTTT. Encoded protein: CASSLGGENTEAFF.

The chain is built from TRBV6-1 and TRBJ2-3; no clear D gene. This CDR3 has 15 residues. V gave up 8 bases and J gave up 6 bases, with 21 bases separating them. Germline assignment: CDR1 MNHNS and CDR2 SASEGT. The CDR3 DNA reads as TGTGCCAGCTCCCGCGTGTATAGCCCTGGGGATACGCAGTATTTT. As protein: CASSRVYSPGDTQYF.

This clone was observed a few times. The CDR3 sequence: CASSLATGLGVNEQFF. CDR3 sequence (DNA): TGTGCCAGCAGCTTAGCGACGGGTCTAGGGGTCAATGAGCAGTTCTTC. J is TRBJ2-1 and V is TRBV7-9, with TRBD1 as a possible D gene (5 bases). Between the trimmed V and J ends, which lost 0 bases and 6 bases, there was a span of 15 bases. The CDR3 contains 16 residues. The germline gives CDR1 SEHNR, CDR2 FQNEAQ (reference sequence).

The chain is built from TRBV30 and TRBJ2-2, with TRBD1 matching over 10 bases. The CDR3 has 14 amino acids. CDR1 is GTSNPN, CDR2 SVGIG, per germline (reference sequence). Germline trimming cut 6 bases from V and 6 bases from J; bases unmatched to any gene: 7. CDR3 sequence: CACHRDRGPGELFF. The CDR3, as DNA: TGTGCCTGCCACCGGGACAGGGGTCCCGGGGAGCTGTTTTTT. The whole variable domain, filled in from reference TRBV30 and TRBJ2-2, reads SQTIHQWPATLVQPVGSPLSLECTVEGTSNPNLYWYRQAAGRGLQLLFYSVGIGQISSEVPQNLSASRPQDRQFILSSKKLLLSDSGFYLCACHRDRGPGELFFGEGSRLTVL.

J is TRBJ2-7 and V is TRBV5-8; 8 bases agree with TRBD2. This CDR3 contains 15 residues. The V gene end was trimmed by 2 bases and the J gene end by 2 bases; junction bases not matched to a gene: 6. From germline, CDR1 is SGHTS and CDR2 YDEGEE. CDR3 coding DNA: TGTGCCAGCAGCTTAGTAACTAGCGGTGCCTACGAGCAGTACTTC. The encoded protein is CASSLVTSGAYEQYF.

The rearrangement uses TRBV7-9 and TRBJ2-6, with D uncertain. The CDR3 spans 15 residues. CDR1 and CDR2 from the germline V gene are SEHNR and FQNEAQ (reference sequence). V was cut by 2 bases and J by 4 bases, with 9 bases left in between. The CDR3 nucleotides read TGTGCCAGCAGCTTACATGCAACAGGGGCCAACGTCCTGACTTTC. Protein: CASSLHATGANVLTF.

CDR3 protein: CASSEPGYRVEAFF. Written as DNA, the CDR3 is TGTGCCAGCAGTGAACCCGGGTATCGGGTTGAAGCTTTCTTT. The chain couples TRBV2 to TRBJ1-1, with D unclear. Trimming took 2 bases from V and 7 from J, leaving 14 bases between them. The CDR3 spans 14 residues. Per the germline V gene, CDR1 is SNHLY and CDR2 is FYNNEI.

This clone was seen a handful of times. This chain joins TRBV14 and TRBJ1-2; 8 nucleotides match TRBD1. There are 15 residues in the CDR3. Germline CDR1 reads SGHDN; CDR2 reads FVKESK. V lost 4 bases to trimming and J lost 3 bases; unmatched junction nucleotides: 7. In DNA, the CDR3 is TGTGCCAGCAGCCGACTCACACAGGGGGACTATGGCTACACCTTC. This sequence encodes CASSRLTQGDYGYTF.

This clone was observed a single time. V gene TRBV27 combines with J gene TRBJ2-4; D possibly corresponds to TRBD2 (5 bases). Trimming removed 2 bases at V and 9 bases at J, with 11 bases between. Per germline, CDR1 MNHEY and CDR2 SMNVEV (reference sequence). This CDR3 has 13 amino acids. CDR3 in amino acids: CASSLNLEGIQYF. CDR3 DNA sequence: TGTGCCAGCAGTTTAAATCTTGAGGGCATTCAGTACTTC.

The CDR3 DNA sequence: TGCAGTGCAGGTAGAGGTTCACCCCTCCACTTT. It encodes CSAGRGSPLHF. V usage is TRBV20-1 and J usage is TRBJ1-6; the D is unclear. Germline V gene sequence: CDR1 DFQATT, CDR2 SNEGSKA (reference sequence). The ends were cut back, 6 bases at V and 9 bases at J, with 9 bases in the middle. This CDR3 is built from 11 residues.

V is TRBV5-6 and J is TRBJ1-2; D call uncertain. The V gene's germline CDR1 is SGHDT and CDR2 YYEEEE. Between the trimmed V and J ends, which lost 0 bases and 3 bases, there was a span of 12 bases. The CDR3 sequence is 15 residues long. The CDR3 coding sequence is TGTGCCAGCAGCTTGGTCCCCCCAGGCGACTATGGCTACACCTTC. It yields the protein CASSLVPPGDYGYTF.

V gene TRBV7-8 combines with J gene TRBJ1-2, with TRBD1 identical over 7 bases. The CDR3 loop spans 13 amino acids. In germline, CDR1 is SGHVS, CDR2 FQNEAQ. Trimming removed 8 bases from V and 6 bases from J; junction bases left unmatched: 9. The CDR3 loop is CASSYTGTDGYTF. For the CDR3, the DNA is TGTGCCAGCTCCTATACCGGGACAGATGGCTACACCTTC. Supplemented by reference TRBV7-8 and TRBJ1-2, the full variable domain reads GAGVSQSPRYKVAKRGQDVALRCDPISGHVSLFWYQQALGQGPEFLTYFQNEAQLDKSGLPSDRFFAERPEGSVSTLKIQRTQQEDSAVYLCASSYTGTDGYTFGSGTRLTVV.

The chain has TRBV12-5 and TRBJ2-5; 9 bases map to TRBD1. Germline CDR1 and CDR2: LGHNT and FRNRAP. The V segment lost 5 bases and the J segment 9 bases; nucleotides outside the gene matches: 10. This CDR3 spans 14 amino acids. The CDR3 spells CASGPRTGAAAQYF. The CDR3 DNA sequence: TGTGCTAGTGGTCCCAGGACAGGGGCAGCGGCCCAGTACTTC. Combining the CDR3 with reference TRBV12-5 and TRBJ2-5 gives the whole variable domain DARVTQTPRHKVTEMGQEVTMRCQPILGHNTVFWYRQTMMQGLELLAYFRNRAPLDDSGMPKDRFSAEMPDATLATLKIQPSEPRDSAVYFCASGPRTGAAAQYFGPGTRLLVL.

This rearrangement joins TRBV6-6 to TRBJ2-3; D perhaps matches TRBD1 (6 bases). Trimming cost V 2 bases and J 0 bases, with 12 bases left between them. CDR3 size: 16 residues. The germline gives CDR1 MNHNY, CDR2 SVGAGI (reference sequence). DNA for the CDR3: TGTGCCAGCAGTTACGGGGGCAGCACTAGCACAGATACGCAGTATTTT. Amino acid sequence: CASSYGGSTSTDTQYF.

J is TRBJ1-2 and V is TRBV6-1, with no clear D. Per germline, CDR1 MNHNS and CDR2 SASEGT. V gave up 0 bases and J gave up 5 bases, with 13 bases separating them. The CDR3 runs to 15 residues. The CDR3 DNA reads TGTGCCAGCAGTGAAGCGTCGGCAGACCGGTATGGCTACACCTTC. Translating it yields CASSEASADRYGYTF.

A remark on this clone: Distinct nucleotide sequences in the sample also encode this CDR3. The chain is built from TRBV9 and TRBJ1-6, with a tentative D call TRBD1 (6 bases). The germline CDR1 and CDR2 sequences are SGDLS and YYNGEE. V was shortened by 0 bases and J by 9 bases, with 10 bases between the two germline ends. This CDR3 is built from 14 residues. The CDR3 DNA reads as TGTGCCAGCAGCGTAGGCGGACAGTCTTCACCCCTCCACTTT. This sequence encodes CASSVGGQSSPLHF.

This clone was seen a few times. V is TRBV30 and J is TRBJ1-1, with D unresolved. Germline CDR1 is GTSNPN and CDR2 is SVGIG (reference sequence). V was trimmed by 1 base and J by 1 base, leaving 7 bases between them. CDR3 length: 13 amino acids. The CDR3 DNA reads TGTGCCTGGAGTGGAATGGGGAACACTGAAGCTTTCTTT. Translated: CAWSGMGNTEAFF.

This chain joins TRBV4-1 and TRBJ1-2; no firm D call. Germline CDR1 MGHRA, CDR2 YSYEKL. The CDR3 sequence is 17 residues long. V dropped 0 bases and J dropped 12 bases, with 26 bases sitting between them. The CDR3 is CASSQDQDPALFRGDTF. CDR3 nucleotides: TGCGCCAGCAGCCAAGATCAGGACCCGGCCCTTTTTCGTGGGGACACCTTC.

V is TRBV10-2 and J is TRBJ2-7; 7 nucleotides match TRBD1. Germline assignment: CDR1 WSHSY and CDR2 SAAADI. The CDR3 spans 13 residues. With V trimmed by 6 bases and J by 5 bases, 7 bases remained unmatched. Here the CDR3 reads CASRPGQNHEQYF. In DNA, the CDR3 is TGCGCCAGCAGACCGGGACAGAACCACGAGCAGTACTTC.

As DNA, the CDR3 is TGCGCCAGCAGCCAAGATATCGGGACACCTACAACTAATGAAAAACTGTTTTTT. This sequence encodes CASSQDIGTPTTNEKLFF. The genes are TRBV4-3 and TRBJ1-4; maybe TRBD1 (6 bases). The germline V and J ends were trimmed by 0 bases and 0 bases, with 14 bases remaining between them. The CDR3 consists of 18 residues. The germline V gene has CDR1 LGHNA and CDR2 YSLEER.

This clone was counted a single time. The chain joins TRBV5-1 to TRBJ1-4; D gene unclear. This CDR3 comprises 14 residues. Germline loops: CDR1 SGHRS, CDR2 YFSETQ. The V gene lost 4 bases and the J gene lost 5 bases, with 12 bases spanning the gap. The CDR3 nucleotides are TGCGCCAGCAGCCTGACATCACGGAATGAAAAACTGTTTTTT. This gives the protein CASSLTSRNEKLFF.

The rearrangement uses TRBV19 and TRBJ1-6; D gene uncertain. Germline CDR1 is LNHDA and CDR2 is SQIVND (reference sequence). Trimming left V 0 bases short and J 10 bases short, with 13 bases between. CDR3 size: 15 residues. The CDR3 here is CASSIEGLRESPLHF. CDR3 nucleotide sequence: TGTGCCAGTAGTATAGAGGGCCTAAGGGAATCACCCCTCCACTTT.